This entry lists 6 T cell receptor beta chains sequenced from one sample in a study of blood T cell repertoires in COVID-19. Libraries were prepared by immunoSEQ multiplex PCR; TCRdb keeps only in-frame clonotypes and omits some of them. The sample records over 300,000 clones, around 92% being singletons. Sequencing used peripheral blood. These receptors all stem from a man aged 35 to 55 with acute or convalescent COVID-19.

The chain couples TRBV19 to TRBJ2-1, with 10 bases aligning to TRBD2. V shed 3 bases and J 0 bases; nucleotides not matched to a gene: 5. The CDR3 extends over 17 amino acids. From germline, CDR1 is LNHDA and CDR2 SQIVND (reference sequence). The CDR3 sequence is CASSIWASGSSYNEQFF. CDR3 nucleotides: TGTGCCAGTAGTATTTGGGCTAGCGGGAGCTCCTACAATGAGCAGTTCTTC. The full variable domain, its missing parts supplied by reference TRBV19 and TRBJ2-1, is DGGITQSPKYLFRKEGQNVTLSCEQNLNHDAMYWYRQDPGQGLRLIYYSQIVNDFQKGDIAEGYSVSREKKESFPLTVTSAQKNPTAFYLCASSIWASGSSYNEQFFGPGTRLTVL.

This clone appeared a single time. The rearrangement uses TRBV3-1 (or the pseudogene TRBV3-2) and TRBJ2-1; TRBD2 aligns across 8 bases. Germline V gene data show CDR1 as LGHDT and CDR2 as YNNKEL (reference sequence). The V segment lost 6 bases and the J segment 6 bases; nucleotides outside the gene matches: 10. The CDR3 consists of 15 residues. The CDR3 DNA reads TGTGCCAGCAGGACTACCGGGACTAGTCGCAATGAGCAGTTCTTC. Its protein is CASRTTGTSRNEQFF.

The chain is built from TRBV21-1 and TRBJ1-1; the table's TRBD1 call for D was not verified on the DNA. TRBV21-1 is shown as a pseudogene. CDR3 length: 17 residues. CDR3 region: CASSTTKPTDPNTEAFF. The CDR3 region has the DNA TGTGCCAGCAGCACAACCAAACCGACAGATCCTAACACTGAAGCTTTCTTT.

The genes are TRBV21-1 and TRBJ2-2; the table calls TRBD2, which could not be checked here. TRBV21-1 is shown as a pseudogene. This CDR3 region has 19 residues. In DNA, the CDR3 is TGTGCCAGCAGCATCCAACCCATGACTAGCGGGATTTTGGCCGGGGAGCTGTTTTTT. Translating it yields CASSIQPMTSGILAGELFF.

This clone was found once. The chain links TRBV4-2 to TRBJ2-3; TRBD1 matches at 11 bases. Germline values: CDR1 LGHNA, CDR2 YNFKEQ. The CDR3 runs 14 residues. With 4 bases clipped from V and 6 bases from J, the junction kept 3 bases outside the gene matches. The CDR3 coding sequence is TGTGCCAGCAGCCTCCGGGACAGGGGGGATACGCAGTATTTT. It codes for CASSLRDRGDTQYF.

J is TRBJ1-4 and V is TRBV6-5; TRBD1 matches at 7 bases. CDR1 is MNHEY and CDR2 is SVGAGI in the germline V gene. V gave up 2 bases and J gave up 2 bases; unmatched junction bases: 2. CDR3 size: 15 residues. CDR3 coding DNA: TGTGCCAGCAGTTACCAGACAGGGACTAATGAAAAACTGTTTTTT. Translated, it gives CASSYQTGTNEKLFF.